The rows below give T cell receptor beta chains drawn from one sample of a study of TIL therapy for anti-PD-1-resistant metastatic lung cancer. TCRdb's table, derived via immunoSEQ multiplex PCR, lists solely in-frame clones and lacks some. The sample carries more than 45,000 clones, roughly 84% recorded once. Here the sequenced sample was blood, taken at baseline. These receptor sequences come from a person aged 25-85 years with non-small cell lung cancer. The conserved cysteine and the conserved F or W are not part of the CDR3 here.

V gene: TRBV2; J gene: TRBJ2-7; CDR3 protein: ASSEDEMGLSYEQY
V gene: TRBV5-1; J gene: TRBJ2-1; CDR3 protein: ASSLATNNEQF
V gene: TRBV30; J gene: TRBJ2-7; CDR3 protein: AWGGQGPYEQY
V gene: TRBV30; J gene: TRBJ2-1; CDR3 protein: AWSSGTSENEQF
V gene: TRBV2; J gene: TRBJ2-3; CDR3 protein: ASRPGYTDTQY
V gene: TRBV14; J gene: TRBJ2-2; CDR3 protein: ASRGPGDTGELF
V gene: TRBV9; J gene: TRBJ2-3; CDR3 protein: ASSVAGQGGTDTQY
V gene: TRBV9; J gene: TRBJ1-1; CDR3 protein: ASSVGVTMNTEAF
V gene: TRBV2; J gene: TRBJ1-1; CDR3 protein: ASSNRVGDTEAF
V gene: TRBV5-4; J gene: TRBJ1-1; CDR3 protein: ASSSTMNTEAF
V gene: TRBV28; J gene: TRBJ2-7; CDR3 protein: ASSLQSPTGEQY
V gene: TRBV11-2; J gene: TRBJ2-5; CDR3 protein: ASSLDQETQY
V gene: TRBV18; J gene: TRBJ1-5; CDR3 protein: ASSREVYSNQPQH
V gene: TRBV7-3; J gene: TRBJ2-1; CDR3 protein: ASSLGATSGSYNEQF
V gene: TRBV27; J gene: TRBJ2-1; CDR3 protein: ASSPLGVQGTDEQF
V gene: TRBV9; J gene: TRBJ2-3; CDR3 protein: ASSVGLGRETTDTQY
V gene: TRBV4-2; J gene: TRBJ1-2; CDR3 protein: ASSLSGTGLSSAGYT
V gene: TRBV15; J gene: TRBJ1-2; CDR3 protein: ATSRDRGAYGYT
V gene: TRBV6-5; J gene: TRBJ2-1; CDR3 protein: ASGREGTSYNEQF
V gene: TRBV19; J gene: TRBJ1-5; CDR3 protein: ATKAGNQPQH
V gene: TRBV6-6; J gene: TRBJ1-2; CDR3 protein: ASIGPGDYGYT
V gene: TRBV4-1; J gene: TRBJ2-7; CDR3 protein: ASSPSFREYYEQY
V gene: TRBV12-3/TRBV12-4; J gene: TRBJ2-5; CDR3 protein: ASSGGRDQY
V gene: TRBV5-1; J gene: TRBJ2-7; CDR3 protein: ASSLDGSHLY
V gene: TRBV2; J gene: TRBJ2-1; CDR3 protein: ASRGGFDEQF
V gene: TRBV6-4; J gene: TRBJ2-4; CDR3 protein: ASEPVLAKNIQY
V gene: TRBV6-5; J gene: TRBJ2-1; CDR3 protein: ASEGSGAGDNEQF
V gene: TRBV19; J gene: TRBJ2-6; CDR3 protein: ASTVDRAGANVLT
V gene: TRBV10-1; J gene: TRBJ1-3; CDR3 protein: ASSGSAGNTIY
V gene: TRBV7-3; J gene: TRBJ2-1; CDR3 protein: ASSRGQGVLNEQF
V gene: TRBV30; J gene: TRBJ1-5; CDR3 protein: AWSVQPNQPQH
V gene: TRBV28; J gene: TRBJ1-1; CDR3 protein: ASSSSPGRAGEAF
V gene: TRBV18; J gene: TRBJ1-5; CDR3 protein: ASSPGGVQPQH